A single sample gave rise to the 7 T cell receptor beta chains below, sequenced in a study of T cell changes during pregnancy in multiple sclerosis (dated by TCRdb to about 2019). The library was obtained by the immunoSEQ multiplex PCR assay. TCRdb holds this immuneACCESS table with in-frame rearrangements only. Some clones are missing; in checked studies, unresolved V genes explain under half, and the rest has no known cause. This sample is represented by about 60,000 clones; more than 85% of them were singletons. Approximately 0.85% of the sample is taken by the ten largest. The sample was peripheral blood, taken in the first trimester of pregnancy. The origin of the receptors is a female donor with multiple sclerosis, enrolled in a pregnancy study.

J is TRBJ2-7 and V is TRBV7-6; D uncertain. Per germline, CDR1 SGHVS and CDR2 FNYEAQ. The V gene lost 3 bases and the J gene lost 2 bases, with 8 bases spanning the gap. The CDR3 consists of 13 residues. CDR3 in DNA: TGTGCCAGCAGCTTCTCACAGCCCTACGAGCAGTACTTC. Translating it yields CASSFSQPYEQYF.

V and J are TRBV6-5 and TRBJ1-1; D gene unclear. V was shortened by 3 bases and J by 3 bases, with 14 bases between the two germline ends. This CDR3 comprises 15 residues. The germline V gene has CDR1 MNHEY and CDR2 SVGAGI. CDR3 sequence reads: CASSYGKGGHTEAFF. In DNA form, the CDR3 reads TGTGCCAGCAGTTATGGTAAGGGAGGCCACACTGAAGCTTTCTTT.

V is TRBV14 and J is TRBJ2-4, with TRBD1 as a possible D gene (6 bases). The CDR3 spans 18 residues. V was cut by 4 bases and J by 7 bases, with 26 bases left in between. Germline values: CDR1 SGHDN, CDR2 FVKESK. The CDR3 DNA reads TGTGCCAGCAGCCCCAAGTCCAAAGGGACATACAACCTCAACATTCAGTACTTC. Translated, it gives CASSPKSKGTYNLNIQYF. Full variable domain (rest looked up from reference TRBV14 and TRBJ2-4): EAGVTQFPSHSVIEKGQTVTLRCDPISGHDNLYWYRRVMGKEIKFLLHFVKESKQDESGMPNNRFLAERTGGTYSTLKVQPAELEDSGVYFCASSPKSKGTYNLNIQYFGAGTRLSVL.

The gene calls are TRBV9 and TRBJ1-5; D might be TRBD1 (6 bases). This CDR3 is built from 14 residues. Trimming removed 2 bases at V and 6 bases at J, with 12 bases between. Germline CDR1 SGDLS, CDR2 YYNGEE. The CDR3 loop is CASSVGGLGQPQHF. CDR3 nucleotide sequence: TGTGCCAGCAGCGTGGGGGGGCTCGGTCAGCCCCAGCATTTT.

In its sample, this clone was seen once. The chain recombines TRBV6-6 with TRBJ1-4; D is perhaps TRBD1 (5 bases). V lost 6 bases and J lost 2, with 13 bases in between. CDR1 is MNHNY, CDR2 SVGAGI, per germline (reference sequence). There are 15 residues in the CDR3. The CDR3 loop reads CASSLGALTNEKLFF. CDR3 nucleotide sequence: TGTGCCAGCAGCCTAGGGGCTCTGACTAATGAAAAACTGTTTTTT.

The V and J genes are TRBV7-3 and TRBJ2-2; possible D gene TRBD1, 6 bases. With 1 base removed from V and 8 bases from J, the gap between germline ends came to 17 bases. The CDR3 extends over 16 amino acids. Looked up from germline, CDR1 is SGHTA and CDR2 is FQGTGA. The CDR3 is CASSLMRSAGAGELFF. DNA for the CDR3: TGTGCCAGCAGCTTAATGCGATCGGCAGGGGCGGGGGAGCTGTTTTTT.

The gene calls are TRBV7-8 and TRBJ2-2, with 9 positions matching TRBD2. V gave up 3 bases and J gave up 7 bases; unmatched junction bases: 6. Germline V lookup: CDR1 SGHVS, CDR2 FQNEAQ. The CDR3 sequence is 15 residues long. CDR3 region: CASSFQRGAIGELFF. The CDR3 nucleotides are TGTGCCAGCAGCTTCCAGCGGGGGGCTATCGGGGAGCTGTTTTTT.